This entry features one T cell receptor beta chain sequence. The target antigen is unknown. The ends were cut back, 8 bases at V and 7 bases at J, with 15 bases in the middle. Germline CDR1 is LGHNT and CDR2 is FRNRAP. The CDR3 is made up of 13 amino acids. The entry originates in a study of cytomegalovirus exposure and HLA in healthy donors. The PCR contained 60 Vbeta and 13 Jbeta primers. Clones were read by immunoSEQ multiplex PCR, and TCRdb kept only the in-frame ones, dropping some. The repertoire holds roughly 170,000 clones, with approximately 80% as singletons. The study, taken as a whole, reports: Later analysis identified several of the most significant clusters that appeared linked to common viral pathogens. As confirmed in vitro, a few CMV-associated chains were specific for CMV antigens. Only CMV serostatus was available as immune exposure information. Later analysis identified about 18,000 TCR beta sequences associated with HLA alleles, using a false discovery rate threshold of 0.05.

The sequenced sample consisted of PBMCs. This TCR was sampled from a man aged 18 to 30 in good health and CMV-seronegative. The J gene is TRBJ1-3, the V gene TRBV12-5; D ambiguous. CDR3 residues: CASCRNTMNTIYF. CDR3 sequence (DNA): TGTGCTAGTTGCCGGAACACTATGAACACCATATATTTT. Complete variable domain (other parts from reference TRBV12-5 and TRBJ1-3): DARVTQTPRHKVTEMGQEVTMRCQPILGHNTVFWYRQTMMQGLELLAYFRNRAPLDDSGMPKDRFSAEMPDATLATLKIQPSEPRDSAVYFCASCRNTMNTIYFGEGSWLTVV.